This TCR beta chain was profiled in a study of blood T cell repertoires in COVID-19. Study-wide context: There were acute and convalescent COVID-19 samples, and they came from the United States, Italy and Spain.

Seattle's cohort entered during active infection and was followed longitudinally. After removal of 3 bases from V and 1 base from J, the junction contained 5 bases not matched to a gene. Germline V CDR1 and CDR2: KGHSH, LQKENI. This CDR3 comprises 16 residues. TCRdb keeps only in-frame clones here, not all; method: immunoSEQ multiplex PCR. Of a few hundred thousand clones listed, around 87% are singletons. This clonotype originated in a woman aged 25 to 39 with COVID-19, enrolled during active disease. Sequencing was performed on peripheral blood. The chain uses TRBV18 and TRBJ2-2; 7 bases align to TRBD1. DNA of the CDR3: TGTGCCAGCTCACCTATTTCAGGGGGGAACACCGGGGAGCTGTTTTTT. Amino acids: CASSPISGGNTGELFF.